A single TCR beta chain is shown here with its context. The CDR3 spans 13 residues. CDR1 and CDR2 (germline): SGHTA, FQGNSA. The V end was cut by 5 bases, the J end by 7 bases, with 14 bases between. TCRdb ran MiXCR on the RT-PCR reads and lists one entry per CDR3 protein. The table has around 1,500 distinct CDR3 sequences, 20% to 25% seen once. This sample is part of a study of patients and donors after allogeneic stem cell transplantation. This clonotype originated in a human donor who was either an allogeneic HSCT recipient or a stem cell or donor lymphocyte infusion donor (not recorded which). It is not recorded whose cells these are; they may come from a transplant donor. The specimen sequenced was blood, either unsorted or a sorted T cell fraction (not recorded which). The chain couples TRBV7-2 to TRBJ1-1, with a possible D match to TRBD1 (5 bases). CDR3 loop: CASSLIVRDEAFF. The CDR3 DNA reads as TGTGCCAGCAGCCTAATCGTCAGGGATGAAGCTTTCTTT.